This TCR beta chain was sequenced in a study of cytomegalovirus exposure and HLA in healthy donors (dated by TCRdb to 2017 to 2019). The study in broad terms: According to a later analysis, the 110 or so validation repertoires were produced on the same platform as the 666 repertoires of the first cohort. High-throughput TCR immunosequencing, statistical association of individual TCRs with disease status, and machine learning were combined to predict cytomegalovirus infection status. The study aimed to test whether cataloging public T cell receptors could reveal signatures of past pathogen exposure. Along with the 666-subject first cohort, a separate validation cohort of approximately 110 different subjects was used. The full study reports these points: It was suggested by the authors that the approach could potentially be generalized to other disease states and immunological phenotypes. The classifier was reported to diagnose cytomegalovirus status with high specificity and sensitivity in both the original and validation cohorts. In the study, 164 TCR beta chains were listed as associated with cytomegalovirus. The validation cohort had no HLA typing available for a later analysis, so co-occurrence within that cohort was assessed over all 120 or so repertoires. In vitro tests confirmed that three of the cytomegalovirus-associated TCR beta chains recognize cytomegalovirus antigens. A later analysis found that TCRs clustered in the first cohort also tended to co-occur in the approximately 120 validation repertoires, with 94% of cluster scores above 0. Most TCR sequences were observed very rarely across donors, whereas some public TCRs were present in many individuals.

Concerning this clone: No antigen is known for it. The input lacks base qualities; no much larger clone sits a single base away.

Separate from the approximately 690-subject first cohort, the validation cohort of about 120 subjects was the group to which the donors belonged. The method was the immunoSEQ multiplex PCR assay. On the study's bioinformatics: A statistical classification framework was developed to diagnose cytomegalovirus status using the catalog of TCR beta chain sequences. The immuneACCESS repertoire file appears here via TCRdb, limited to in-frame rearrangements. These files lack a portion of the clones; in checked studies, under half of the deficit traces to unresolved V genes, and the cause of the others is not known. V, J and clone size derive from that table, while D and trimming were established from the DNA sequence. The sample table lists some 130,000 clones, 89% of them with a count of one. Of the sample, more than 1% falls within the top ten clones. V is reduced by 6 bases and J by 1 base, leaving a spacing of 13 bases between them. CDR1 and CDR2, looked up from the germline V gene, are SGHDT and YYEEEE. From the cysteine up to the phenylalanine, the CDR3 has a length of 14 residues. Only CDR3 DNA remains: 42 bases, in frame from the first base.

The chain couples TRBV5-6 to TRBJ1-1; TRBD1 is possibly the D segment (6 matching bases). Sequences were obtained from PBMCs. The receptor was isolated from a young woman in good health and CMV-seronegative. CDR3 region: CASTGTFQNTEAFF. Read as DNA, the sequence is TGTGCCAGCACCGGGACATTCCAGAACACTGAAGCTTTCTTT.